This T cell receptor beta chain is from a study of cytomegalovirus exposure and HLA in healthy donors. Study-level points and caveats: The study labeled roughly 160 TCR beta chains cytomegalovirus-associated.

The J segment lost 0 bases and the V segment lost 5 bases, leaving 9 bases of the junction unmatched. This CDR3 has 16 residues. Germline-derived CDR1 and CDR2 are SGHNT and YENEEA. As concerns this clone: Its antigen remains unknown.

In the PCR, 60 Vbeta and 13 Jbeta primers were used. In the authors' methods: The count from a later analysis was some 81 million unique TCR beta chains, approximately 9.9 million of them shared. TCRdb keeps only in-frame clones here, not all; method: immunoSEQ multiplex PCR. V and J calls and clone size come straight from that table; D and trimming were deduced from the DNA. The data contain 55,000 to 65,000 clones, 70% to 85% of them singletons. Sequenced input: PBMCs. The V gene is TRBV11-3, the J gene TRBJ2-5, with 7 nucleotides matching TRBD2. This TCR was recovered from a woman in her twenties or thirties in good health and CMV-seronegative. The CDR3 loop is CASSQWGGKHQETQYF. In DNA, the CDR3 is TGTGCCAGCAGCCAGTGGGGGGGGAAGCACCAAGAGACCCAGTACTTC.